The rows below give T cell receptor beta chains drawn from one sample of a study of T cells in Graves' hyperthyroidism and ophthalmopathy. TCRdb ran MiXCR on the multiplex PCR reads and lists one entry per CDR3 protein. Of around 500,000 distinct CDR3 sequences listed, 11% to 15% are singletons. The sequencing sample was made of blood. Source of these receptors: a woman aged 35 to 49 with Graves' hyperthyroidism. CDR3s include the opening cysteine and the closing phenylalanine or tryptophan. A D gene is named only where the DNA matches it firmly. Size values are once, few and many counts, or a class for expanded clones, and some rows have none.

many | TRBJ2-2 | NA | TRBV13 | TGTGCCAGCAGCGCCCAGACTGGTGGGGAGCTGTTTTTT | CASSAQTGGELFF
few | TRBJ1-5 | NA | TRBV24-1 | TGTGCCACCCTCGGACAGCGCAATCAGCCCCAGCATTTT | CATLGQRNQPQHF
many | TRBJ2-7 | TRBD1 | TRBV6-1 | TGTGCCAGCAGCAGCGGACAGGGGTTCAACGAGCAGTACTTC | CASSSGQGFNEQYF
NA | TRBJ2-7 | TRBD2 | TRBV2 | TGTGCCAGCAGTTTGAGTAGCGGGATAGGGGTGTACGAGCAGTACTTC | CASSLSSGIGVYEQYF
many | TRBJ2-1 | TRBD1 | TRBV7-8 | TGTGCCAGCAGCTTCCGGACAGGGCCTTTTAATAGAGATGAGCAGTTCTTC | CASSFRTGPFNRDEQFF
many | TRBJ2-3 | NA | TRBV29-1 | TGCAGCGATAACCGGGACTCCGGCACAGATACGCAGTATTTT | CSDNRDSGTDTQYF
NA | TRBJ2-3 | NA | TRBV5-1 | TGCGCCAGCAGCCCTATGGACAGCTCTAGCACAGATACGCAGTATTTT | CASSPMDSSSTDTQYF
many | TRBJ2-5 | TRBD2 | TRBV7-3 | TGTGCCAGCAGTATTGGACTAGCTGAGACCCAGTACTTC | CASSIGLAETQYF
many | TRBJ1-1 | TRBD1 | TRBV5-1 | TGCGCCAGCAGCACCGACAGGGCCTACACTGAAGCTTTCTTT | CASSTDRAYTEAFF
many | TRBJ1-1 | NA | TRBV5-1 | TGCGCCAGCAGCTTGGCGCAGGGGACCTCGAACACTGAAGCTTTCTTT | CASSLAQGTSNTEAFF
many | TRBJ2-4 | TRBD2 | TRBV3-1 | TGTGCCAGCAGCCAAGATAGGAGTCGCGGGGGGATTCAGTACTTC | CASSQDRSRGGIQYF
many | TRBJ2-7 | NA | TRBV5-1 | TGCGCCAGCAAGTTCCGGTACGAGCAGTACTTC | CASKFRYEQYF
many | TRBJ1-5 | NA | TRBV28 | TGTGCCACGGAGGGCCAGCCCCAGCATTTT | CATEGQPQHF
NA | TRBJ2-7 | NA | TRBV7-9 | TGTGCCAGCAGACTGGGACACCGCTCCTACGAGCAGTACTTC | CASRLGHRSYEQYF
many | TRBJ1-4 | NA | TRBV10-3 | TGTGCCATCAGTGAGAATAGGGCGGATGAAAAACTGTTTTTT | CAISENRADEKLFF
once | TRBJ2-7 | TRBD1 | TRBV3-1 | TGTGCCAGCAGCCAAGGGGCGACAGGGATCTACGAGCAGTACTTC | CASSQGATGIYEQYF
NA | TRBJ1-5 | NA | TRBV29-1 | TGCAGCGTTGGTGAGGACGGTCAAAATCAGCCCCAGCATTTT | CSVGEDGQNQPQHF